The rows below give T cell receptor beta chains drawn from one sample of a study of blood T cell repertoires in COVID-19. Assay: immunoSEQ multiplex PCR; the TCRdb copy retains only in-frame clones and omits some. Among more than 150,000 clones listed, approximately 88% were seen once. Sequencing was done on a sample of peripheral blood. These receptors all stem from a woman aged 55-69 years with acute or convalescent COVID-19. Each CDR3 is given with its conserved first and last residue. A D gene is named only where the DNA matches it firmly. Clone size is given for some rows only: seen once, a few or many times, or a class if the clone is expanded.

J,D,size,V,CDR3,DNA
TRBJ1-2,NA,NA,TRBV6-5,CASSYSGQAPFYTF,TGTGCCAGCAGTTACTCAGGACAAGCCCCCTTCTACACCTTC
TRBJ1-3,TRBD1,NA,TRBV5-1,CASSLTGGLGNTIYF,TGCGCCAGCAGCTTGACAGGGGGCTTAGGGAACACCATATATTTT
TRBJ1-1,NA,NA,TRBV7-2,CASSPRIGQNTEAFF,TGTGCCAGCAGCCCTCGCATCGGACAGAACACTGAAGCTTTCTTT
TRBJ1-4,TRBD1,few,TRBV7-9,CASSLARPGGNEKLFF,TGTGCCAGCAGCTTAGCGCGCCCAGGGGGAAATGAAAAACTGTTTTTT
TRBJ1-1,NA,NA,TRBV28,CASGLRQGYTEAFF,TGTGCCAGCGGGCTGAGGCAGGGTTACACTGAAGCTTTCTTT
TRBJ1-2,NA,NA,TRBV5-6,CASSNSVGAGYTF,TGTGCCAGCAGCAACAGCGTTGGGGCCGGCTACACCTTC
TRBJ2-3,NA,NA,TRBV5-4,CASSLESGANTQYF,TGTGCCAGCAGCTTGGAGTCAGGGGCAAATACGCAGTATTTT
TRBJ2-1,NA,NA,TRBV2,CASSEWGRSTNEQFF,TGTGCCAGCAGTGAATGGGGGCGGTCTACGAATGAGCAGTTCTTC
TRBJ2-5,TRBD1,NA,TRBV19,CASRKTGVETQYF,TGTGCCAGTAGAAAGACAGGGGTAGAGACCCAGTACTTC
TRBJ2-6,NA,NA,TRBV19,CASSIARNSGSGANVLTF,TGTGCCAGTAGTATAGCCAGGAATTCTGGCTCTGGGGCCAACGTCCTGACTTTC
TRBJ1-6,NA,once,TRBV5-5,CASSELSSYNSPLHF,TGTGCCAGCAGCGAGTTGAGTTCCTATAATTCACCCCTCCACTTT
TRBJ2-7,NA,once,TRBV3-1/TRBV3-2,CASSLRGASSYEQYF,TGTGCCAGCAGCCTCCGGGGGGCGAGCTCCTACGAGCAGTACTTC
TRBJ1-5,NA,NA,TRBV9,CASSVGGTISNQPQHF,TGTGCCAGCAGCGTAGGGGGGACAATTAGCAATCAGCCCCAGCATTTT
TRBJ2-5,NA,NA,TRBV5-1,CASSLLENGETQYF,TGCGCCAGCAGCTTGTTGGAGAATGGAGAGACCCAGTACTTC
TRBJ2-7,NA,NA,TRBV11-2,CASSLELREPYEQYF,TGTGCCAGCAGCTTAGAGCTGCGGGAACCCTACGAGCAGTACTTC
TRBJ1-4,NA,NA,TRBV19,CASSLRGGGEKLFF,TGTGCCAGTAGTCTCAGGGGCGGCGGCGAAAAACTGTTTTTT
TRBJ1-1,NA,NA,TRBV6-2/TRBV6-3,CASSRRPGVNTEAFF,TGTGCCAGCAGCCGCCGTCCAGGTGTGAACACTGAAGCTTTCTTT
TRBJ2-3,TRBD2,NA,TRBV5-5,CASSSNPGLVSDTQYF,TGTGCCAGCAGTTCAAATCCGGGACTAGTCTCAGATACGCAGTATTTT
TRBJ1-1,TRBD1,NA,TRBV12-3/TRBV12-4,CASTTTGMTEAFF,TGTGCCAGCACGACGACAGGGATGACTGAAGCTTTCTTT
TRBJ2-7,TRBD2,NA,TRBV2,CASSERLAGNYEQYF,TGTGCCAGCAGTGAGCGGCTAGCGGGGAACTACGAGCAGTACTTC
TRBJ2-3,NA,NA,TRBV5-1,CASSFGLKSTDTQYF,TGCGCCAGCAGCTTTGGACTGAAAAGCACAGATACGCAGTATTTT
TRBJ2-7,NA,NA,TRBV19,CASSSGWEQYF,TGTGCCAGTAGTTCGGGGTGGGAGCAGTACTTC
TRBJ2-7,NA,NA,TRBV24-1,CATNTHQYF,TGTGCCACCAACACGCACCAGTACTTC
TRBJ1-5,NA,NA,TRBV5-1,CASSLFGDSNQPQHF,TGCGCCAGCAGCTTGTTCGGAGATAGCAATCAGCCCCAGCATTTT
TRBJ2-2,NA,NA,TRBV7-3,CASSLSGSASVGLHRELFF,TGTGCCAGCAGCTTAAGCGGGTCCGCCAGTGTAGGTCTACACCGGGAGCTGTTTTTT
TRBJ2-3,NA,NA,TRBV11-2,CASSLGGTDTQYF,TGTGCCAGCAGCTTAGGCGGCACAGATACGCAGTATTTT
TRBJ1-5,NA,NA,TRBV5-4,CASSLQNQPQHF,TGTGCCAGCAGCTTGCAGAATCAGCCCCAGCATTTT
TRBJ2-3,NA,NA,TRBV7-2,CASSPLAGAFTDTQYF,TGTGCCAGCAGCCCCCTTGCGGGGGCCTTCACAGATACGCAGTATTTT
TRBJ1-5,NA,NA,TRBV6-1,CASSEALLRTYSNQPQHF,TGTGCCAGCAGTGAAGCGCTTCTACGGACTTATAGCAATCAGCCCCAGCATTTT
TRBJ2-1,TRBD2,NA,TRBV7-3,CASSPSGAYNEQFF,TGTGCCAGCAGTCCTAGCGGGGCGTACAATGAGCAGTTCTTC
TRBJ2-6,TRBD1,NA,TRBV7-2,CASSQTGTVSGANVLTF,TGTGCCAGCAGCCAAACCGGGACAGTCTCTGGGGCCAACGTCCTGACTTTC
TRBJ1-2,TRBD1,NA,TRBV29-1,CSVGDRGDGYTF,TGCAGCGTTGGGGACAGAGGTGACGGCTACACCTTC
TRBJ2-3,TRBD2,NA,TRBV18,CASSLGGGTDTQYF,TGTGCCAGCTCTCTCGGGGGGGGCACAGATACGCAGTATTTT
TRBJ1-2,NA,NA,TRBV30,CAWTRDNYGYTF,TGTGCCTGGACCAGGGATAACTATGGCTACACCTTC
TRBJ1-3,TRBD1,NA,TRBV19,CASSSDRAISGNTIYF,TGTGCCAGTAGTTCGGACAGGGCGATCTCTGGAAACACCATATATTTT
TRBJ1-1,NA,few,TRBV19,CASSSGNTEAFF,TGTGCCAGTAGTTCAGGGAACACTGAAGCTTTCTTT
TRBJ1-1,NA,NA,TRBV14,CASSQGVGLKAFF,TGTGCCAGCAGCCAAGGAGTAGGACTCAAAGCTTTCTTT
TRBJ1-2,TRBD1,NA,TRBV6-5,CASSPDRVWGYTF,TGTGCCAGCAGTCCGGACAGGGTTTGGGGTTACACCTTC
TRBJ1-2,TRBD1,NA,TRBV6-5,CASSYGVTGIGYTF,TGTGCCAGCAGTTACGGTGTGACAGGGATCGGCTACACCTTC
TRBJ1-2,NA,once,TRBV19,CASSRGAAGGYGYTF,TGTGCCAGTAGTAGAGGGGCGGCCGGGGGCTATGGCTACACCTTC
TRBJ1-1,NA,NA,TRBV11-2,CASSLHQELNTEAFF,TGTGCCAGCAGCCTACACCAGGAATTGAACACTGAAGCTTTCTTT
TRBJ1-3,NA,NA,TRBV18,CASSLGQLNSGNTIYF,TGTGCCAGCTCACTAGGACAGCTCAACTCTGGAAACACCATATATTTT
TRBJ2-7,TRBD1,NA,TRBV7-9,CASSFGTGGIYEQYF,TGTGCCAGCAGCTTCGGTACAGGGGGCATATACGAGCAGTACTTC
TRBJ2-7,TRBD1,NA,TRBV29-1,CSATDRGLPYEQYF,TGCAGCGCCACCGACAGGGGTCTCCCCTACGAGCAGTACTTC
TRBJ1-5,NA,NA,TRBV7-2,CASSPGREGYQPQHF,TGTGCCAGCAGCCCCGGAAGGGAGGGGTATCAGCCCCAGCATTTT
TRBJ2-7,TRBD2,NA,TRBV6-5,CASSNPPGGDEQYF,TGTGCCAGCAGTAACCCCCCCGGGGGGGACGAGCAGTACTTC
TRBJ1-5,NA,NA,TRBV9,CASSAGRGLQPQHF,TGTGCCAGCAGCGCTGGTAGGGGGTTGCAGCCCCAGCATTTT
TRBJ1-6,TRBD1,NA,TRBV4-1,CASSQAPLGTGGNSPLHF,TGCGCCAGCAGCCAAGCCCCTCTGGGGACAGGGGGAAATTCACCCCTCCACTTT